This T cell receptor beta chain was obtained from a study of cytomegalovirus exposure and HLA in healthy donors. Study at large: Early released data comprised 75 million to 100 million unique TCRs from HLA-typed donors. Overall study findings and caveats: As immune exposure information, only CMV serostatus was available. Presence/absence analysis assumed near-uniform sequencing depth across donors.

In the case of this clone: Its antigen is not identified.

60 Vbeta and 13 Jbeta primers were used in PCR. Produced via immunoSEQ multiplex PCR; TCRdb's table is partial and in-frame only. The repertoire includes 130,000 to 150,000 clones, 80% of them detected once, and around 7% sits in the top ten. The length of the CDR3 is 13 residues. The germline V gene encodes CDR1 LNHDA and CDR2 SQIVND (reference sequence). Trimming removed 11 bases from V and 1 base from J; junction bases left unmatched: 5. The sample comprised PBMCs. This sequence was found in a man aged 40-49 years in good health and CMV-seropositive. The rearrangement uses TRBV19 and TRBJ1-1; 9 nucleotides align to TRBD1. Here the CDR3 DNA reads TGTGCCGCTACAGGGGGCCGGAACACTGAAGCTTTCTTT. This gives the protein CAATGGRNTEAFF.